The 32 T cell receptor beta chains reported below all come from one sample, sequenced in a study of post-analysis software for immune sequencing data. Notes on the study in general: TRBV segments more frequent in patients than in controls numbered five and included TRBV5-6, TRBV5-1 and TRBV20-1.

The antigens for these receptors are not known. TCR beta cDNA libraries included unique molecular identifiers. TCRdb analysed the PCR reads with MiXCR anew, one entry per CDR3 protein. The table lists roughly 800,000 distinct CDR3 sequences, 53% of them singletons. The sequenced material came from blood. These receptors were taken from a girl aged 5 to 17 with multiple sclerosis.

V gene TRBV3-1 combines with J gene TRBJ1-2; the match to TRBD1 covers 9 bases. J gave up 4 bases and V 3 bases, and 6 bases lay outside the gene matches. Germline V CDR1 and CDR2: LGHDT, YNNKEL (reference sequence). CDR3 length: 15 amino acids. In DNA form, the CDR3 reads TGTGCCAGCAGCCACCCCGGGACAGGGATCTATGGCTACACCTTC. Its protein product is CASSHPGTGIYGYTF.

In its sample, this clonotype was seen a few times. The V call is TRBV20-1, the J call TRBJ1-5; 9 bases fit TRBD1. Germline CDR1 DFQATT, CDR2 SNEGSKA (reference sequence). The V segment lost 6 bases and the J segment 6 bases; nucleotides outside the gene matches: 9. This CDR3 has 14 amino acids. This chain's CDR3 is CSANRGQNSQPQHF. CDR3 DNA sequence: TGCAGTGCAAACAGGGGGCAGAACAGTCAGCCCCAGCATTTT.

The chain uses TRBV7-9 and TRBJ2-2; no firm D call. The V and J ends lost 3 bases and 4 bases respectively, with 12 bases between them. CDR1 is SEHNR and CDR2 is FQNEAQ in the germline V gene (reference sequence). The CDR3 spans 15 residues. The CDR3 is CASSLGLLRTGELFF. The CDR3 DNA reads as TGTGCCAGCAGCTTGGGTCTACTTCGCACCGGGGAGCTGTTTTTT.

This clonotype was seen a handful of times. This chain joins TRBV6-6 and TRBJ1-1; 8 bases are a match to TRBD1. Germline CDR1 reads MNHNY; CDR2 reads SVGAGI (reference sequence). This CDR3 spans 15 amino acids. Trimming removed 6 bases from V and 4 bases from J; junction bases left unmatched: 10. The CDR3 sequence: CASSGTGVVSTEAFF. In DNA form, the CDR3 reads TGTGCCAGCAGCGGGACAGGAGTGGTGAGCACTGAAGCTTTCTTT.

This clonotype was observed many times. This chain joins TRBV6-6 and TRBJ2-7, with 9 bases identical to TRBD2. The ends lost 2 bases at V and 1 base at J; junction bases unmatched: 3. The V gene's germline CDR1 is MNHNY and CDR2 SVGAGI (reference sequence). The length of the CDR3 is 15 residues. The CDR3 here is CASSYAAGGSYEQYF. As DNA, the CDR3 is TGTGCCAGCAGTTACGCGGCGGGAGGGTCCTACGAGCAGTACTTC.

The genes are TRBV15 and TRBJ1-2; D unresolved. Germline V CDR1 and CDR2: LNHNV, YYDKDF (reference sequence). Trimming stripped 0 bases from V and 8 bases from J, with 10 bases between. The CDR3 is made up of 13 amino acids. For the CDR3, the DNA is TGTGCCACCAGCAGAGATTCCCAGTCGGGCTACACCTTC. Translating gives CATSRDSQSGYTF.

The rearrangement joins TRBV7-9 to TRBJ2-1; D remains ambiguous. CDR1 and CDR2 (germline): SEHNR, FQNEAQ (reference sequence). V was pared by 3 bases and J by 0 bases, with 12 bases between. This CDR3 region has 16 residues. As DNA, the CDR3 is TGTGCCAGCAGCTTCCGACTGGGAAGCTCCTACAATGAGCAGTTCTTC. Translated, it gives CASSFRLGSSYNEQFF.

The CDR3 loop is CASSPSLANYGYTF. The DNA for the CDR3 is TGTGCCAGCAGTCCCTCGCTAGCTAACTATGGCTACACCTTC. J is TRBJ1-2 and V is TRBV12-3 or TRBV12-4; D uncertain. V lost 5 bases and J lost 0, with 10 bases in between. This CDR3 is 14 amino acids long.

In DNA, the CDR3 is TGTGCCAGCAGCCAACCTAGCGGGAGCGGCTCTGAGCAGTTCTTC. It translates to CASSQPSGSGSEQFF. The chain links TRBV4-2 to TRBJ2-1, with TRBD2 identical over 10 bases. The CDR3 spans 15 residues. V lost 2 bases to trimming and J lost 9 bases; unmatched junction nucleotides: 7. Germline lookup yields CDR1 LGHNA and CDR2 YNFKEQ.

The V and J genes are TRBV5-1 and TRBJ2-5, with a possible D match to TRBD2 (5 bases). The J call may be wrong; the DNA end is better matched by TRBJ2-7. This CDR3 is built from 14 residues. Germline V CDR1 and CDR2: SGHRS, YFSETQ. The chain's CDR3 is CASSLGRYYYEQYF. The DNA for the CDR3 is TGCGCCAGCAGCTTAGGGAGATACTACTACGAGCAGTACTTC.

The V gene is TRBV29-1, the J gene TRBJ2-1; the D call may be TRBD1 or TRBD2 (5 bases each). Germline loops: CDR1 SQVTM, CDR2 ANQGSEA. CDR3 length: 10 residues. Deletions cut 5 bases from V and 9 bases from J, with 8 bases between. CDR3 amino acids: CSVRGGEQFF. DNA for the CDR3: TGCAGCGTTCGGGGCGGTGAGCAGTTCTTC.

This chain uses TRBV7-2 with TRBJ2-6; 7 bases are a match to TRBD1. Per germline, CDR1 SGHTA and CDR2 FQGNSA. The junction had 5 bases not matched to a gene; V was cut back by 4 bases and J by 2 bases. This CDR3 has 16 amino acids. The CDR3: CASSSAGTAGANVLTF. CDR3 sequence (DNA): TGTGCCAGCAGCTCGGCCGGGACAGCTGGGGCCAACGTCCTGACTTTC.

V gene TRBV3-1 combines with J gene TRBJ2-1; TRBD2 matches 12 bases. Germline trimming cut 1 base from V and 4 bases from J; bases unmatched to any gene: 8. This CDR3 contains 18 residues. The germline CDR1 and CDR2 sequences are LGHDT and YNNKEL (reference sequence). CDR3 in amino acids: CASSQALAGGKGYNEQFF. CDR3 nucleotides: TGTGCCAGCAGCCAAGCACTAGCGGGAGGTAAGGGGTACAATGAGCAGTTCTTC.

The CDR3: CARRTSGRENTGELFF. CDR3 nucleotide sequence: TGTGCCAGGCGGACTAGCGGGAGGGAAAACACCGGGGAGCTGTTTTTT. The chain joins TRBV2 to TRBJ2-2; 15 bases agree with TRBD2. This CDR3 has 16 amino acids. J gave up 2 bases and V 9 bases, and 4 bases lay outside the gene matches. Germline CDR1 reads SNHLY; CDR2 reads FYNNEI.

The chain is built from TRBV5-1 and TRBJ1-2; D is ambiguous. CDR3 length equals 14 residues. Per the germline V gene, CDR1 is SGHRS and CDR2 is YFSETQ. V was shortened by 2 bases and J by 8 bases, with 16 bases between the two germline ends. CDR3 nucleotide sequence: TGCGCCAGCAGCTTCGGACGGGGAGTCGGAGGCTACACCTTC. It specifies CASSFGRGVGGYTF.

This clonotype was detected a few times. CDR3 protein: CSASWEMGNYGYTF. The CDR3 nucleotides read TGCAGTGCTAGTTGGGAGATGGGGAACTATGGCTACACCTTC. The chain combines TRBV20-1 with TRBJ1-2; D not resolved. The V and J ends lost 3 bases and 2 bases respectively, with 13 bases between them. CDR1 is DFQATT, CDR2 SNEGSKA, per germline (reference sequence). The CDR3 sequence is 14 residues long.

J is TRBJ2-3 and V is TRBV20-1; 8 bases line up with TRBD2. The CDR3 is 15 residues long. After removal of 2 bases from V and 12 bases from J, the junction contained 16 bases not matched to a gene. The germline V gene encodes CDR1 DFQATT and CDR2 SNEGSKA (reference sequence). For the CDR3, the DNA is TGCAGTGCTAGAACCGGACTAGCCTCCTCCCAGCAACAGTATTTT. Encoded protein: CSARTGLASSQQQYF.

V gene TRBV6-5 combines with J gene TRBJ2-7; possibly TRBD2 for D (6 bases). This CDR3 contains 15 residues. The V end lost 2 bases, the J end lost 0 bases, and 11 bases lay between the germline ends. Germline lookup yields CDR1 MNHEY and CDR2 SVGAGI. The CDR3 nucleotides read TGTGCCAGCAGTTACACCGGGACTGCCTCCTACGAGCAGTACTTC. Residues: CASSYTGTASYEQYF.

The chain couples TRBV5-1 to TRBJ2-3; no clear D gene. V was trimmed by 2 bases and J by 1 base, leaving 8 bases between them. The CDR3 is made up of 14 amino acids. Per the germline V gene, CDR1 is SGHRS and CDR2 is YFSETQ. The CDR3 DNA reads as TGCGCCAGCAGCTTTACGATTGGCACAGATACGCAGTATTTT. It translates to CASSFTIGTDTQYF.

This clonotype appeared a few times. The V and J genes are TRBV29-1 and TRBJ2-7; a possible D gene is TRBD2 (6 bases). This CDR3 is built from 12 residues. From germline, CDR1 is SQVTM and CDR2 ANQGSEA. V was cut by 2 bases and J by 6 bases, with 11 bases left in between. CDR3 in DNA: TGCAGCGTTGAATTCTTGGGGGGCGAGCAGTACTTC. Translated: CSVEFLGGEQYF.

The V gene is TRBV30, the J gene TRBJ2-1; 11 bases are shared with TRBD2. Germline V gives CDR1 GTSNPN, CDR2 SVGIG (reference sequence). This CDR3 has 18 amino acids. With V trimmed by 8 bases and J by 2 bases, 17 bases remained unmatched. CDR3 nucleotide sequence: TGTGCCAGGAACTCCGGGACTAGCGGTTTCACGGCCTACAATGAGCAGTTCTTC. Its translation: CARNSGTSGFTAYNEQFF. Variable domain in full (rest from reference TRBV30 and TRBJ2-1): SQTIHQWPATLVQPVGSPLSLECTVEGTSNPNLYWYRQAAGRGLQLLFYSVGIGQISSEVPQNLSASRPQDRQFILSSKKLLLSDSGFYLCARNSGTSGFTAYNEQFFGPGTRLTVL.

CDR3 region: CSAPDYQSTDTQYF. The CDR3 DNA is TGCAGTGCCCCGGACTACCAAAGCACAGATACGCAGTATTTT. The rearrangement links TRBV20-1 to TRBJ2-3; D may be TRBD2 (6 bases). The germline V and J ends were trimmed by 6 bases and 0 bases, with 13 bases remaining between them. Germline lookup yields CDR1 DFQATT and CDR2 SNEGSKA (reference sequence). The length of the CDR3 is 14 residues.

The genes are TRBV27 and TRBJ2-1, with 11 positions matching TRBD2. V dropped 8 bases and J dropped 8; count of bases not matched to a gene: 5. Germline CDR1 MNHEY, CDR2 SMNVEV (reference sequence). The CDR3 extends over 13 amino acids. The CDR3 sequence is CASVAGGGYEQFF. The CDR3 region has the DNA TGTGCCAGCGTAGCGGGAGGGGGTTATGAGCAGTTCTTC.

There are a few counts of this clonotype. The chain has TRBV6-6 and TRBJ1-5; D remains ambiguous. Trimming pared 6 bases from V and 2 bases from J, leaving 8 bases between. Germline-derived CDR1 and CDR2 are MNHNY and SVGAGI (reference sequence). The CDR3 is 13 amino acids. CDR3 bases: TGTGCCAGCAGGACGATAGGCAATCAGCCCCAGCATTTT. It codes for CASRTIGNQPQHF.

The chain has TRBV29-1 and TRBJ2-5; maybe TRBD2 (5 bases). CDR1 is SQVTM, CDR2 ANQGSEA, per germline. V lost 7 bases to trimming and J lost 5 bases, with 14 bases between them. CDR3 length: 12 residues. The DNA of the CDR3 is TGCAGCGCCGGACTCTTCGGGGAGACCCAGTACTTC. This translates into CSAGLFGETQYF.

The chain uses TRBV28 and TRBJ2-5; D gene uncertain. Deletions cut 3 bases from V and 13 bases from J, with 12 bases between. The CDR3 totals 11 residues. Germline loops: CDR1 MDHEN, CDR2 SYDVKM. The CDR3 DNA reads TGTGCCAGCAGTTTTGGGAATCTCGGGTACTTC. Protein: CASSFGNLGYF. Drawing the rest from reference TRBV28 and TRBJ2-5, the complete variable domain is DVKVTQSSRYLVKRTGEKVFLECVQDMDHENMFWYRQDPGLGLRLIYFSYDVKMKEKGDIPEGYSVSREKKERFSLILESASTNQTSMYLCASSFGNLGYFGPGTRLLVL.

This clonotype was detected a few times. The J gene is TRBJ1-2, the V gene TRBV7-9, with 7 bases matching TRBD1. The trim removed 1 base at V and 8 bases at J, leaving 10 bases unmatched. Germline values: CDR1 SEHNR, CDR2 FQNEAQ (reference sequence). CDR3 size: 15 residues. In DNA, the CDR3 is TGTGCCAGCAGCTTAGTGGGGACAGACCCGCGGGGCTACACCTTC. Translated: CASSLVGTDPRGYTF.

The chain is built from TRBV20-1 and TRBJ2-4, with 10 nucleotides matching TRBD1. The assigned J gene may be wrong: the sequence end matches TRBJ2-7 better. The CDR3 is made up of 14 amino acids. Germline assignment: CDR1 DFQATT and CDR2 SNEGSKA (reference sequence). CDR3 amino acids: CSVLTTGGIYEQYF. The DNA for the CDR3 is TGCAGTGTTTTGACGACAGGGGGCATTTACGAGCAGTACTTC.

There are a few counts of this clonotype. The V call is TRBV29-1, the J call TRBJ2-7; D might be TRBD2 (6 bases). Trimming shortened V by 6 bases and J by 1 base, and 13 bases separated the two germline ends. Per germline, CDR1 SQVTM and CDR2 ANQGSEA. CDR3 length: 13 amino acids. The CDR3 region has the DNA TGCAGCGTCGCCTGGGGGGAGTCCTACGAGCAGTACTTC. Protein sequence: CSVAWGESYEQYF.

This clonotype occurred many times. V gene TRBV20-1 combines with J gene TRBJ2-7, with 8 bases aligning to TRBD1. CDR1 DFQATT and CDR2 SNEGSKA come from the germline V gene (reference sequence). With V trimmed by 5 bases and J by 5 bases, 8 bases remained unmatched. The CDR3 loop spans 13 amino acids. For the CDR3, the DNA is TGCAGTGCTCAACAGGGGGACCGCCACGAGCAGTACTTC. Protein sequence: CSAQQGDRHEQYF.

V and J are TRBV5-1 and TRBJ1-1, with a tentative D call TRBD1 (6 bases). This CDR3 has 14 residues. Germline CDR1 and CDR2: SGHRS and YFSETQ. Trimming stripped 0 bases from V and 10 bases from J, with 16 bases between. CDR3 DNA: TGCGCCAGCAGCTTGGATAGGGCCGGGGGCAGAGCTTTCTTT. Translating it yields CASSLDRAGGRAFF. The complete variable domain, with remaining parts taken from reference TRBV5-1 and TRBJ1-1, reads KAGVTQTPRYLIKTRGQQVTLSCSPISGHRSVSWYQQTPGQGLQFLFEYFSETQRNKGNFPGRFSGRQFSNSRSEMNVSTLELGDSALYLCASSLDRAGGRAFFGQGTRLTVV.

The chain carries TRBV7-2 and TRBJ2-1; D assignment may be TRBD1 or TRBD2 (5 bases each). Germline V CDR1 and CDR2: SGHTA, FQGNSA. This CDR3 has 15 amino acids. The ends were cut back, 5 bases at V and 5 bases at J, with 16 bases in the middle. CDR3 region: CASSDSGAGHNEQFF. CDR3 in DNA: TGTGCCAGCAGCGACAGCGGCGCCGGGCACAATGAGCAGTTCTTC. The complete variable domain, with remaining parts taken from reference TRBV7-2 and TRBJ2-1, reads GAGVSQSPSNKVTEKGKDVELRCDPISGHTALYWYRQSLGQGLEFLIYFQGNSAPDKSGLPSDRFSAERTGGSVSTLTIQRTQQEDSAVYLCASSDSGAGHNEQFFGPGTRLTVL.